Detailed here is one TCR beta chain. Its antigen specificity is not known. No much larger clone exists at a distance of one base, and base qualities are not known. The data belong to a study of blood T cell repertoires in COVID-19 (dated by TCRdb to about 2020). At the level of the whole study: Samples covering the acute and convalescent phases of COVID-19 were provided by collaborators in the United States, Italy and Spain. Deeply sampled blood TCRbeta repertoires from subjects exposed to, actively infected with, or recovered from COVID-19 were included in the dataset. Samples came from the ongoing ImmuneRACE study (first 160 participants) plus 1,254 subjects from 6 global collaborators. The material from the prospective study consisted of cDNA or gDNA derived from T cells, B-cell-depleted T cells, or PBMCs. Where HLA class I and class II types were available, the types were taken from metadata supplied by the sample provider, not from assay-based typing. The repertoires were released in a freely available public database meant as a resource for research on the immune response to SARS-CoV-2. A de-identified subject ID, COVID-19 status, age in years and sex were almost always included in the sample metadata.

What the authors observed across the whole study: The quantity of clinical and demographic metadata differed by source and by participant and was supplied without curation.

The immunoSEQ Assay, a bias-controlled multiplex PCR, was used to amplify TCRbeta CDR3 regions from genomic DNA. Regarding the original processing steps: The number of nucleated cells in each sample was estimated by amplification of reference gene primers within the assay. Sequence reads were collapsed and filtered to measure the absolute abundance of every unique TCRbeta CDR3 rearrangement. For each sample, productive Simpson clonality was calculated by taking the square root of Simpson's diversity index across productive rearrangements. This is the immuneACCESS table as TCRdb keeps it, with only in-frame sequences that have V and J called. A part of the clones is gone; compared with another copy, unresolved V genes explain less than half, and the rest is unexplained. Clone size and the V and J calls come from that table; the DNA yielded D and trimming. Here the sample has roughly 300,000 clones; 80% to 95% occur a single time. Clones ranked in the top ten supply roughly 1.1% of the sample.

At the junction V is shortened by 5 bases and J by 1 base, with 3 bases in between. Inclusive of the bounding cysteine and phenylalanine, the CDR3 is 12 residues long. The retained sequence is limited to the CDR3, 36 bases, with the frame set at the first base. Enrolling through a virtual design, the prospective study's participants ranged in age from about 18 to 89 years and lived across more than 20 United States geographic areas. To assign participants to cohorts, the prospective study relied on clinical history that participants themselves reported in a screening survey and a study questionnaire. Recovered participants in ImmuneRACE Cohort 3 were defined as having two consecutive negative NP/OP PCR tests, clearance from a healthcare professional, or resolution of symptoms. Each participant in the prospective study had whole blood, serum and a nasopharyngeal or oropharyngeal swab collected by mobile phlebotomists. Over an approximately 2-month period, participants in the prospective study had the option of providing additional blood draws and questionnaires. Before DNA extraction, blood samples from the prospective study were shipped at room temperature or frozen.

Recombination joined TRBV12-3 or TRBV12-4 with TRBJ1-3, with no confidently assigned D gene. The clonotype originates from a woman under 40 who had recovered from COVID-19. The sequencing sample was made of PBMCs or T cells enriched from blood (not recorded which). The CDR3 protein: CASSHSGNTIYF. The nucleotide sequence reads TGTGCCAGCAGTCATTCTGGAAACACCATATATTTT.